These 9 T cell receptor beta chains were all obtained from the same sample, sequenced in a study of T cell repertoires in cytomegalovirus infection. No antigens are known for them. TCRdb re-derived calls from the reads in MiXCR, one entry per CDR3 protein. This sample has roughly 340,000 distinct CDR3 sequences, with almost 30% found just once. Source: cultured PBMCs, taken from culture after CMV antigen stimulation. The receptor set was obtained from a human donor in good health (CMV status not recorded). Some clones in this sample may be carry-over from other donors' samples.

The chain joins TRBV11-2 to TRBJ1-6; D unresolved. The CDR3 has 17 amino acids. The germline CDR1 and CDR2 sequences are SGHAT and FQNNGV. V lost 1 base and J 13 bases, leaving 23 bases between the germline ends. Here the CDR3 DNA reads TGTGCCAGCAGCTTAGGCCCCCCCGGACTGGTATTCAACCCCCTCCACTTT. Amino acids: CASSLGPPGLVFNPLHF.

The chain links TRBV7-2 to TRBJ1-1; D is unclear. V was shortened by 1 base and J by 6 bases, with 12 bases between the two germline ends. This CDR3 has 14 residues. The germline CDR1 and CDR2 sequences are SGHTA and FQGNSA. CDR3: CASSLGFGFAEAFF. CDR3 DNA sequence: TGTGCCAGCAGCTTAGGTTTCGGGTTTGCTGAAGCTTTCTTT.

V and J are TRBV19 and TRBJ1-1; 7 bases are shared with TRBD1. This CDR3 spans 14 amino acids. Germline CDR1 is LNHDA and CDR2 is SQIVND (reference sequence). Germline trimming cut 5 bases from V and 6 bases from J; bases unmatched to any gene: 9. CDR3 sequence (DNA): TGTGCCAGTAGTCCTACTCACAGGGGCGCTGAAGCTTTCTTT. Residues: CASSPTHRGAEAFF.

J is TRBJ2-4 and V is TRBV11-2; TRBD2 is a possible D gene (6 bases). The CDR3 loop spans 12 amino acids. V lost 1 base and J lost 9, with 7 bases in between. Germline assignment: CDR1 SGHAT and CDR2 FQNNGV. The CDR3 loop is CASSLASVIQYF. CDR3 sequence (DNA): TGTGCCAGCAGCTTAGCTAGCGTCATTCAGTACTTC.

This clonotype was detected ten times or more. The V gene is TRBV7-2, the J gene TRBJ2-1; no clear D gene. V lost 3 bases, J lost 0 bases, and 15 bases lay in between. The germline CDR1 and CDR2 sequences are SGHTA and FQGNSA. This CDR3 contains 17 residues. CDR3 sequence reads: CASSFSKVVSSYNEQFF. The CDR3 DNA sequence: TGTGCCAGCAGCTTCTCCAAGGTGGTTAGCTCCTACAATGAGCAGTTCTTC.

This clonotype appeared a few times. The J gene is TRBJ2-7, the V gene TRBV10-3, with unresolved D. CDR3 length: 11 amino acids. V shed 5 bases and J shed 6 bases, with 8 bases lying between them. Germline lookup yields CDR1 ENHRY and CDR2 SYGVKD. The CDR3 nucleotides read TGTGCCATCAGTCTTAACCGCGAGCAGTACTTC. It yields the protein CAISLNREQYF.

This chain links TRBV7-3 with TRBJ1-6, with 7 bases that match TRBD1. Trimming cost V 4 bases and J 6 bases; bases outside gene matches: 15. CDR1 is SGHTA and CDR2 is FQGTGA in the germline V gene. The CDR3 sequence is 18 residues long. The CDR3 loop is CASSWARSTGEGNSPLHF. CDR3 DNA: TGTGCCAGCAGCTGGGCTCGGAGTACAGGGGAGGGTAATTCACCCCTCCACTTT.

The V and J genes are TRBV7-2 and TRBJ1-3, with D unresolved. CDR3 length: 15 amino acids. Germline V gene lookup returns CDR1 SGHTA and CDR2 FQGNSA. Trimming pared 3 bases from V and 1 base from J, leaving 10 bases between. The CDR3 sequence is CASSFSQRSGNTIYF. The CDR3 nucleotides read TGTGCCAGCAGCTTCAGTCAGCGGTCTGGAAACACCATATATTTT.

The chain carries TRBV18 and TRBJ1-1; TRBD1 aligns across 7 bases. Germline V gives CDR1 KGHSH, CDR2 LQKENI. The CDR3 is made up of 17 amino acids. The V gene end was trimmed by 4 bases and the J gene end by 4 bases; junction bases not matched to a gene: 15. The CDR3 protein is CASSLTGTEMFGTEAFF. The CDR3 DNA follows: TGTGCCAGCTCACTGACTGGGACAGAAATGTTTGGCACTGAAGCTTTCTTT. The full variable domain, in which reference TRBV18 and TRBJ1-1 provide the parts outside the CDR3, is NAGVMQNPRHLVRRRGQEARLRCSPMKGHSHVYWYRQLPEEGLKFMVYLQKENIIDESGMPKERFSAEFPKEGPSILRIQQVVRGDSAAYFCASSLTGTEMFGTEAFFGQGTRLTVV.